Following are 2 T cell receptor beta chains from one sample sequenced in a study of blood T cells in healthy people across ages. Together with a sample-barcoded 5' primer, a J-beta primer mix was included in a second PCR lasting 7 to 11 cycles. Via MiXCR, TCRdb re-called the 5' RACE reads, giving one row per CDR3 protein. The profile shows more than 750,000 distinct CDR3 sequences, about 28% of them singletons. The same specimen was also included in a second study, on T cells of mothers and their children.

The sequencing input was blood. These receptor sequences come from a woman aged 35 to 49 in good health.

The rearrangement joins TRBV28 to TRBJ1-2, with 10 bases that match TRBD1. Germline lookup yields CDR1 MDHEN and CDR2 SYDVKM. Losses at the gene ends were 6 bases for V and 9 bases for J; bases not matched to a gene: 7. CDR3 length: 13 residues. CDR3: CASSLGQGLRYTF. DNA for the CDR3: TGTGCCAGCAGCCTGGGACAGGGGTTGCGCTACACCTTC.

This clonotype was recorded at least ten times. This chain connects TRBV7-9 to TRBJ1-1; no reliable D call. The CDR3 length is 11 residues. Germline CDR1 and CDR2: SEHNR and FQNEAQ (reference sequence). V lost 11 bases and J lost 4, with 11 bases in between. The CDR3 is CAGRKGTEAFF. In DNA form, the CDR3 reads TGTGCCGGCCGTAAGGGCACTGAAGCTTTCTTT.